This section outlines one TCR beta chain sequence together with its context. What it binds is unknown. TCRdb's copy holds only in-frame clones and misses some; the assay was immunoSEQ multiplex PCR. Here the sample spans about 1.4 million clones, over 95% being singletons. This specimen belongs to a study of shared clonotypes between healthy human individuals. Study findings and constraints: As a rule, naive subsets had a larger estimated richness than memory subsets.

Trimming pared 1 base from V and 6 bases from J, leaving 6 bases between. CDR1 and CDR2 (germline): ENHRY, SYGVKD. This CDR3 is built from 12 residues. This receptor was identified in a man in his thirties or forties in good health. Sequenced sample: naive CD4+ T cells sorted from blood. Indicated subset: CD45RA+ positively selected. The chain is built from TRBV10-3 and TRBJ1-2, with D maybe TRBD1 (6 bases). The CDR3 sequence is CAISEYRDGYTF. DNA for the CDR3: TGTGCCATCAGTGAGTACAGGGATGGCTACACCTTC.